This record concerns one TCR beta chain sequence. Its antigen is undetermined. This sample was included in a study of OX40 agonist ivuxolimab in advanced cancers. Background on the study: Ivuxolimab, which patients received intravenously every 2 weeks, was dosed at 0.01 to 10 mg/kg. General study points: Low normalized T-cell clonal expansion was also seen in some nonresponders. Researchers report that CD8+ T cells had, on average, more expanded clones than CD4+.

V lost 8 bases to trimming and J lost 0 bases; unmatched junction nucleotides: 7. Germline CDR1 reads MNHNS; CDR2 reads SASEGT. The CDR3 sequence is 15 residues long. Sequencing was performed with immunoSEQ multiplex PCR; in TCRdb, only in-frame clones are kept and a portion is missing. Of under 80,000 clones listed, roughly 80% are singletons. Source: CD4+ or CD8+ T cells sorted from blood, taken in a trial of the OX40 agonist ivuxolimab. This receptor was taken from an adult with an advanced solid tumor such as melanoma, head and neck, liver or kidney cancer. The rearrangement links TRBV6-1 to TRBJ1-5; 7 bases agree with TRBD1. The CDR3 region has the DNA TGTGCCAGCGAAGGATCAGGGGGTAGCAATCAGCCCCAGCATTTT. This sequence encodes CASEGSGGSNQPQHF.